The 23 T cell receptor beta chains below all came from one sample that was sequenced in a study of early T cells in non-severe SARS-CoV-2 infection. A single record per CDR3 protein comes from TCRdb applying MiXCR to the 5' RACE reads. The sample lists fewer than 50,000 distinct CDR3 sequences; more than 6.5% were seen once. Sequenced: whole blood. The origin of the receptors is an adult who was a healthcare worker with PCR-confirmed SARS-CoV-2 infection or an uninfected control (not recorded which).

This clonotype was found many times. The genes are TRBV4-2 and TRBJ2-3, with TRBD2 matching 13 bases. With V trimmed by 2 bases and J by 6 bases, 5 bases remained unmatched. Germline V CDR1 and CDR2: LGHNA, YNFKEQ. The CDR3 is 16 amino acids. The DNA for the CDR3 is TGTGCCAGCAGCCAACAAACTAGCGGGGGGGCGGATACGCAGTATTTT. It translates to CASSQQTSGGADTQYF.

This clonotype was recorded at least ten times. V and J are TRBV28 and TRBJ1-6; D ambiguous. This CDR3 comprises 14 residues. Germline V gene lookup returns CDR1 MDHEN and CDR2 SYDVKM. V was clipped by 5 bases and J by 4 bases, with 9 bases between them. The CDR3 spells CASSVRTYNSPLHF. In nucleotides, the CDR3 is TGTGCCAGCAGTGTAAGGACGTATAATTCACCCCTCCACTTT.

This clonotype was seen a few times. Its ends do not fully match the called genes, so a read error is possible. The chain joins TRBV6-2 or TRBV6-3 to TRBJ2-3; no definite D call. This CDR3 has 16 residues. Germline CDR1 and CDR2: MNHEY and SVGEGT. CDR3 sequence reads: CASSYSVFSMADTQYF. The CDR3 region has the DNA TGTGCCAGCAGCTACTCCGTATTTAGTATGGCAGATACGCAGTATTTT.

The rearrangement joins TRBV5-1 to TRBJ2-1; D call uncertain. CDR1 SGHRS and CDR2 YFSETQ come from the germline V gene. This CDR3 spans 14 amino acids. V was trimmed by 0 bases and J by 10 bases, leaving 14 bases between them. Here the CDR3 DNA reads TGCGCCAGCAGCTTGGACTTCTCAGCCTGGGAGCAGTTCTTC. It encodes CASSLDFSAWEQFF.

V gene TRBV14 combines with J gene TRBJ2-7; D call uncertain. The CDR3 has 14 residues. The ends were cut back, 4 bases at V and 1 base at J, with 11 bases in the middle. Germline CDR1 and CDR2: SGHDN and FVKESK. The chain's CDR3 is CASSRPTRSYEQYF. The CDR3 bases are TGTGCCAGCAGCCGACCGACACGATCCTACGAGCAGTACTTC.

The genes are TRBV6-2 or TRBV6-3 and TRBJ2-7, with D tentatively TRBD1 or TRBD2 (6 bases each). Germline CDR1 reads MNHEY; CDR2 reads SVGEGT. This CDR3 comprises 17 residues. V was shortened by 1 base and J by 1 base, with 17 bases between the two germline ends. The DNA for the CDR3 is TGTGCCAGCAGTTACTTTAGCGGCAGGGGCGTTTCCTACGAGCAGTACTTC. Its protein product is CASSYFSGRGVSYEQYF.

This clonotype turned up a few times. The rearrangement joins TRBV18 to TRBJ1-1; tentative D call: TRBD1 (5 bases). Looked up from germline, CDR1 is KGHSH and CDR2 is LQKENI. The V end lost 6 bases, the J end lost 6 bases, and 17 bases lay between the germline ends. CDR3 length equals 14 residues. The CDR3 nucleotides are TGTGCCAGCTCCCCCGGGGTAGGGGATCCTGAAGCTTTCTTT. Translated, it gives CASSPGVGDPEAFF.

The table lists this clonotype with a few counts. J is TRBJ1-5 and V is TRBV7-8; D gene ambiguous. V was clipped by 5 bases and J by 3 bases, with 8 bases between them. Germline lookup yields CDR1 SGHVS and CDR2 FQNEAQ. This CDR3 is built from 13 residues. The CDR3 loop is CASSRSINQPQHF. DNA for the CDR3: TGTGCCAGCAGCCGATCAATCAATCAGCCCCAGCATTTT. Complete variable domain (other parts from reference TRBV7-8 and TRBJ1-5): GAGVSQSPRYKVAKRGQDVALRCDPISGHVSLFWYQQALGQGPEFLTYFQNEAQLDKSGLPSDRFFAERPEGSVSTLKIQRTQQEDSAVYLCASSRSINQPQHFGDGTRLSIL.

The CDR3 loop reads CASSQRGGVSTDTQYF. CDR3 nucleotides: TGTGCCAGCAGCCAGCGGGGGGGCGTTAGTACAGATACGCAGTATTTT. The chain has TRBV28 and TRBJ2-3; 10 bases map to TRBD2. This CDR3 is 16 amino acids long. CDR1 is MDHEN and CDR2 is SYDVKM in the germline V gene. Trimming removed 6 bases from V and 3 bases from J; junction bases left unmatched: 9.

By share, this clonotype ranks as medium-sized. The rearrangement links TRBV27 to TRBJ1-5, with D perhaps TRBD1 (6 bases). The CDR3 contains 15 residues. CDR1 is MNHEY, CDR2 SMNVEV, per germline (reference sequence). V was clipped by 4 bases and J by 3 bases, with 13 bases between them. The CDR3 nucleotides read TGTGCCAGCAGTTCCATCGGACAGATCAATCAGCCCCAGCATTTT. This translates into CASSSIGQINQPQHF.

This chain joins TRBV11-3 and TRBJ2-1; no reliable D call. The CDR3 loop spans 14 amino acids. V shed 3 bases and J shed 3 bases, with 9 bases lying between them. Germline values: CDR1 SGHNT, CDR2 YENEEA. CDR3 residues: CASSFESDYNEQFF. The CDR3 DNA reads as TGTGCCAGCAGCTTTGAAAGCGACTACAATGAGCAGTTCTTC.

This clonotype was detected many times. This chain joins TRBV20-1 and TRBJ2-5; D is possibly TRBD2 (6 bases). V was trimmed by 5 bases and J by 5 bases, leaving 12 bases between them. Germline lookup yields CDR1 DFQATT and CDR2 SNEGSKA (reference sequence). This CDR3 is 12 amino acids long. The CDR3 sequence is CSAPRGDETQYF. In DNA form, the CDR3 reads TGCAGTGCTCCGCGGGGTGACGAGACCCAGTACTTC.

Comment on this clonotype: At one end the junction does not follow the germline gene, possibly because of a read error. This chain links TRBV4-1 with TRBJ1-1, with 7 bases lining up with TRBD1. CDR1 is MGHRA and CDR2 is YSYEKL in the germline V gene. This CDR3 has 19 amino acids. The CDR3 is CASSQDSPTGDDSNTEAFF. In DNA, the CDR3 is TGCGCCAGCAGCCAAGATTCCCCTACAGGGGACGATTCGAACACTGAAGCCTTCTTT.

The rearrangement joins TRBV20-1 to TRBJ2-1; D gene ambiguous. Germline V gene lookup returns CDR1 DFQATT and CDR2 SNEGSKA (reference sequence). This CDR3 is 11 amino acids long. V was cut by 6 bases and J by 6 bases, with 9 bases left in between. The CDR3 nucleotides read TGCAGTGCCGCGGTCATCAATGAGCAGTTCTTC. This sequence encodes CSAAVINEQFF.

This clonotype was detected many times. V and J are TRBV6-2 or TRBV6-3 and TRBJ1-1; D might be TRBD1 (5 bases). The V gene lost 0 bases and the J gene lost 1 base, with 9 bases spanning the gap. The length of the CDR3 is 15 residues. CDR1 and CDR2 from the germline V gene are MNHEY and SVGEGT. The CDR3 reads CASSYSGAANTEAFF. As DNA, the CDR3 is TGTGCCAGCAGTTACTCCGGGGCCGCGAACACTGAAGCTTTCTTT.

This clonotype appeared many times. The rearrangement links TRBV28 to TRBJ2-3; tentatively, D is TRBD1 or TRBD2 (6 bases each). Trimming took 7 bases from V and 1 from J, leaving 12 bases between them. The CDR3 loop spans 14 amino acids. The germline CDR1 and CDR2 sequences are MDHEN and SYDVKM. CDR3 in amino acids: CASKLRGGTDTQYF. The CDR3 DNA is TGTGCCAGCAAACTAAGGGGGGGCACAGATACGCAGTATTTT.

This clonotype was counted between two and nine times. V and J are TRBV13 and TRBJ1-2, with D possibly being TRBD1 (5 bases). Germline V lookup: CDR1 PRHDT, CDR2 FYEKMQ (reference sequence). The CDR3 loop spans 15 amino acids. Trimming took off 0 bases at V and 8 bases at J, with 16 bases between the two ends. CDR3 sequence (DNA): TGTGCCAGCAGCTTAGGACGGACACCCACCCGGGGCTACACCTTC. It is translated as CASSLGRTPTRGYTF.

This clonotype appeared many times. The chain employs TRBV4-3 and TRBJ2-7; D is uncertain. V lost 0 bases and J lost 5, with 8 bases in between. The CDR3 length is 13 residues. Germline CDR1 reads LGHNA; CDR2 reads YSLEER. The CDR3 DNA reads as TGCGCCAGCAGCCAAGATCGACCTCACGAGCAGTACTTC. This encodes CASSQDRPHEQYF.

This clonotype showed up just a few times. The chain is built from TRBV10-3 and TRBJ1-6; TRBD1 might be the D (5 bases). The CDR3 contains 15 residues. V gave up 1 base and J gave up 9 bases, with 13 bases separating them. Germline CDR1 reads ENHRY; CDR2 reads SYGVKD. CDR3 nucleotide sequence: TGTGCCATCAGTGAGTTTGAGGGGTCTACTTCACCCCTCCACTTT. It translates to CAISEFEGSTSPLHF.

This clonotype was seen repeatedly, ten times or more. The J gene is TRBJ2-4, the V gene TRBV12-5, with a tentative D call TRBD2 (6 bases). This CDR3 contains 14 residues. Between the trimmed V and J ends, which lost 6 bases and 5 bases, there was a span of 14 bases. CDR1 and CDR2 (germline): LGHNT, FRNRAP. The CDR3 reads CASGPRGRQNIQYF. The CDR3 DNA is TGTGCTAGTGGCCCACGGGGGAGACAAAACATTCAGTACTTC.

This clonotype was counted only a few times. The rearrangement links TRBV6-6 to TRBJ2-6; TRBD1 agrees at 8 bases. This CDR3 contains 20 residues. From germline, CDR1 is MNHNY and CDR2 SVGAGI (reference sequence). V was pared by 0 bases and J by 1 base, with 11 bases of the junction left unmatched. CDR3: CASSYSHGQGSKSGANVLTF. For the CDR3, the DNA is TGTGCCAGCAGTTACTCGCACGGACAGGGTTCCAAATCTGGGGCCAACGTCCTGACTTTC.

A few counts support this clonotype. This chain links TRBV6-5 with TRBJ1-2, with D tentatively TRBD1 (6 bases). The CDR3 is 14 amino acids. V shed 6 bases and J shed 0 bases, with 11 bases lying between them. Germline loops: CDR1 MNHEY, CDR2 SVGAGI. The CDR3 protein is CASRWTAPNYGYTF. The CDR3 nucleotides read TGTGCCAGCAGGTGGACAGCCCCTAACTATGGCTACACCTTC.

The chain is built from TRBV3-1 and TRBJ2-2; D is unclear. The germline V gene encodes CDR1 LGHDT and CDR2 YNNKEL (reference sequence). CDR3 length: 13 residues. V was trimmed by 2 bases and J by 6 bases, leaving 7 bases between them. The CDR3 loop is CASSQFLAGELFF. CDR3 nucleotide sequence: TGTGCCAGCAGCCAATTTTTGGCCGGGGAGCTGTTTTTT.